This is a list of T cell receptor beta chains from one sample in a study of persistence of HIV-infected CD4 T cells. Sequencing was performed with immunoSEQ multiplex PCR; in TCRdb, only in-frame clones are kept and a portion is missing. The data contain approximately 20,000 clones, around 82% of them singletons. For these TCRs, the target antigens are not known. Sequencing was performed on CD4+ T cells sorted from PBMCs after roughly 18-hour stimulation, taken from a patient who received antiretroviral therapy. The receptor set was obtained from an adult man with HIV who was CMV-seropositive. Each CDR3 is given with its conserved first and last residue. A D gene is named only where the DNA matches it firmly. Clone size, where shown, is once, few, many, or a class for clones that have expanded.

CDR3nt	CDR3aa	len	j_gene	abundance	d_gene	v_gene
TGTGCCATCACCCAAGCCCAAGGATCCTACAATGAGCAGTTCTTC	CAITQAQGSYNEQFF	15	TRBJ2-1	.	.	TRBV10-3
TGTGCCACCAGCTCGACAGGCCTTAGCAATCAGCCCCAGCATTTT	CATSSTGLSNQPQHF	15	TRBJ1-5	.	.	TRBV24-1
TGTGCCACCTCACGGGGGACAGGGAGCTCCTACGAGCAGTACTTC	CATSRGTGSSYEQYF	15	TRBJ2-7	.	TRBD1	TRBV6-5
TGTGCCAGCAGTGTAGCCCAGATGAACACTGAAGCTTTCTTT	CASSVAQMNTEAFF	14	TRBJ1-1	few	.	TRBV2
TGTGCCAGCAGTTCCGACGGAAGAAGAGGAAACACCATATATTTT	CASSSDGRRGNTIYF	15	TRBJ1-3	.	.	TRBV2
TGCGCCAGCAGCTTTGAAGGGGGCACCGGGGAGCTGTTTTTT	CASSFEGGTGELFF	14	TRBJ2-2	.	.	TRBV5-1
TGTGCCAGCAGCTCCCCTAGCGGGGGGTTCAATGAGCAGTTCTTC	CASSSPSGGFNEQFF	15	TRBJ2-1	.	TRBD2	TRBV7-2
TGTGCCAGCAGACCCAGGGGTGGCAACGAGCAGTACTTC	CASRPRGGNEQYF	13	TRBJ2-7	.	.	TRBV6-5
TGTGCCAGCTCACGGACAGTGATCAAGGGGGCCCTCCACTCTGGGGCCAACGTCCTGACTTTC	CASSRTVIKGALHSGANVLTF	21	TRBJ2-6	.	TRBD1	TRBV18
TGTGCCAGCAGCCAAGACAGGGTGTCTAATGAAAAACTGTTTTTT	CASSQDRVSNEKLFF	15	TRBJ1-4	.	.	TRBV3-1/TRBV3-2
TGCAGCGGACTACAGGGGTGGACTGAAGCTTTCTTT	CSGLQGWTEAFF	12	TRBJ1-1	.	TRBD1	TRBV29-1
TGCAGTGCTAGTCCTTACGACAGGGCTGCCCAGCCCCAGCATTTT	CSASPYDRAAQPQHF	15	TRBJ1-5	.	TRBD1	TRBV20-1
TGTGCCAGCAGCTTAGGGATCAGGGGCGGTGGCACTGAAGCTTTCTTT	CASSLGIRGGGTEAFF	16	TRBJ1-1	.	.	TRBV11-1
TGTGCCAGCAGTTTAATCCCGTTTAGCGGGGGGGCCCGTGAGCAGTTCTTC	CASSLIPFSGGAREQFF	17	TRBJ2-1	.	TRBD2	TRBV27
TGTGCCAGCAGCCTTGGGACAACTAATGAAAAACTGTTTTTT	CASSLGTTNEKLFF	14	TRBJ1-4	.	.	TRBV9
TGTGCCAGCAGCGTGTGGGGGGGCCAACTTGATACGCAGTATTTT	CASSVWGGQLDTQYF	15	TRBJ2-3	.	.	TRBV9
TGTGCCAGCAGCCTTCCCGGGGCAAACACAGATACGCAGTATTTT	CASSLPGANTDTQYF	15	TRBJ2-3	.	.	TRBV14
TGTGCCATCAGTGAGTCAGGGGCAGTCTCCTACGAGCAGTACTTC	CAISESGAVSYEQYF	15	TRBJ2-7	.	.	TRBV10-3